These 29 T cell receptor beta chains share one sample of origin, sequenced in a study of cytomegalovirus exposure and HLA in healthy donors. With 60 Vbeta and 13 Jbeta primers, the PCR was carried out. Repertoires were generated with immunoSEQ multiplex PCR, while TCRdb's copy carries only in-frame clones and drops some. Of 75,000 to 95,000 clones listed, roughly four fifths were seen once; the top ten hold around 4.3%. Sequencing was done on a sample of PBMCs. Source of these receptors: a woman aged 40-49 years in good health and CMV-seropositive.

CDR3 sequence (DNA): TGTGCCAGCAGCGCGTTTATGAACACTGAAGCTTTCTTT. Amino acid sequence: CASSAFMNTEAFF. The rearrangement joins TRBV9 to TRBJ1-1; the D is unclear. Germline V gene data show CDR1 as SGDLS and CDR2 as YYNGEE. CDR3 length equals 13 residues. Between the trimmed V and J ends, which lost 3 bases and 0 bases, there was a span of 6 bases.

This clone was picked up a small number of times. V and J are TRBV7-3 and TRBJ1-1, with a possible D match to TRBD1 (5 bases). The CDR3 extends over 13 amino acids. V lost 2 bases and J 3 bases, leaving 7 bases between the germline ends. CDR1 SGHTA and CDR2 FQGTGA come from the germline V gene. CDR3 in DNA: TGTGCCAGCAGCTTACAACAGGACACTGAAGCTTTCTTT. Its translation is CASSLQQDTEAFF. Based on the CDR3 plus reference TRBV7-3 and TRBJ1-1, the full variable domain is GAGVSQTPSNKVTEKGKYVELRCDPISGHTALYWYRQSLGQGPEFLIYFQGTGAADDSGLPNDRFFAVRPEGSVSTLKIQRTERGDSAVYLCASSLQQDTEAFFGQGTRLTVV.

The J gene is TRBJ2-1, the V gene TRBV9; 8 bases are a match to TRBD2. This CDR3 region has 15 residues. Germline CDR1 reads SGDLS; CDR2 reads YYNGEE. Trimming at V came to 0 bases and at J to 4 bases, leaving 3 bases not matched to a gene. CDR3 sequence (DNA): TGTGCCAGCAGCGTAGTACTAGCGGATTACAATGAGCAGTTCTTC. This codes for CASSVVLADYNEQFF.

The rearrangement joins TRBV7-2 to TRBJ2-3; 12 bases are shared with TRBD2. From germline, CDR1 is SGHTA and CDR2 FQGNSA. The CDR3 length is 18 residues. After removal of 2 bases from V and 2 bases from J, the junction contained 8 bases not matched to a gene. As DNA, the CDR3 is TGTGCCAGCAGCTTAACTCCGAGGACTAGCGGGAACACAGATACGCAGTATTTT. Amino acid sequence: CASSLTPRTSGNTDTQYF.

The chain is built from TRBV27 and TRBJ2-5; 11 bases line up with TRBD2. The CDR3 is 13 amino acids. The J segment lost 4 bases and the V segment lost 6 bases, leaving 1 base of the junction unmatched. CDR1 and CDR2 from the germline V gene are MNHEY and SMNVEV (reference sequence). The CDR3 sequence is CASRLAGGETQYF. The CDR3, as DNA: TGTGCCAGCAGGCTAGCGGGAGGAGAGACCCAGTACTTC.

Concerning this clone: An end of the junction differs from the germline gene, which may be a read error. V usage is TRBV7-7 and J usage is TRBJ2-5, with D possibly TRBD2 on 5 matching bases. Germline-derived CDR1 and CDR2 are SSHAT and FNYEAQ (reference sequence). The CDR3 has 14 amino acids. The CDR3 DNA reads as TGTGCTAGCAGCTTAGTAGAATCGGGGGAGACCCAGTACTTC. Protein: CASSLVESGETQYF. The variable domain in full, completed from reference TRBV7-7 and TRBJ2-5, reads GAGVSQSPRYKVTKRGQDVTLRCDPISSHATLYWYQQALGQGPEFLTYFNYEAQPDKSGLPSDRFSAERPEGSISTLTIQRTEQRDSAMYRCASSLVESGETQYFGPGTRLLVL.

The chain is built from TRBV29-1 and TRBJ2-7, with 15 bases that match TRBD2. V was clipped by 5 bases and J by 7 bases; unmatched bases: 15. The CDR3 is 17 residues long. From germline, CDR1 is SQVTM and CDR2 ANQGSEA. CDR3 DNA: TGCAGCGTTCTTGAGGGACTAGCGGGAGGTCTCACGTGGGAGCAGTACTTC. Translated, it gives CSVLEGLAGGLTWEQYF.

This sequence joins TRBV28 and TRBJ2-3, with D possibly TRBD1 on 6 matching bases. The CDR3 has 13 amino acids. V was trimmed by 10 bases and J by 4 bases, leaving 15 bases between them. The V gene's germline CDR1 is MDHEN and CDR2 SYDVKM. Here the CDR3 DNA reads TGTGCCACCGAGGGCAGGGGAGCAGATACGCAGTATTTT. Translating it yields CATEGRGADTQYF.

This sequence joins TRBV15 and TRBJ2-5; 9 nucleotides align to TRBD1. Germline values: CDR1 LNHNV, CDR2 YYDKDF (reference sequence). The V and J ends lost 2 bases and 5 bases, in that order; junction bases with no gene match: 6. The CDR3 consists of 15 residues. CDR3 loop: CATSRSTGGGETQYF. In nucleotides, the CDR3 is TGTGCCACCAGCAGAAGCACAGGGGGCGGGGAGACCCAGTACTTC.

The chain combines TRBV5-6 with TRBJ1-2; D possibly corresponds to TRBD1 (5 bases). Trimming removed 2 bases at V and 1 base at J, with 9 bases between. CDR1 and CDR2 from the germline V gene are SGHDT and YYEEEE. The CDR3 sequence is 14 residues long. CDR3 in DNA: TGTGCCAGCAGCTTAGGGAGGGGTAACTATGGCTACACCTTC. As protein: CASSLGRGNYGYTF.

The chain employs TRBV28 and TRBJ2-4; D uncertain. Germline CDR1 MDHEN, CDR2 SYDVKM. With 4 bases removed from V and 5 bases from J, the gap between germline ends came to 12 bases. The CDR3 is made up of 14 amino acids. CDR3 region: CASSSSPLQNIQYF. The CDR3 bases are TGTGCCAGCAGTTCCTCCCCCCTTCAAAACATTCAGTACTTC. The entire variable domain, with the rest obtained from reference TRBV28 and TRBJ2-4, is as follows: DVKVTQSSRYLVKRTGEKVFLECVQDMDHENMFWYRQDPGLGLRLIYFSYDVKMKEKGDIPEGYSVSREKKERFSLILESASTNQTSMYLCASSSSPLQNIQYFGAGTRLSVL.

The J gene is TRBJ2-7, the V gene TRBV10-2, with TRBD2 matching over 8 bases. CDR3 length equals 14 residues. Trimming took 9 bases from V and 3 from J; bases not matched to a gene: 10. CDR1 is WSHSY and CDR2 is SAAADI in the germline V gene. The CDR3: CASQPGLEGYEQYF. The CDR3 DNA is TGCGCCAGTCAACCGGGACTAGAGGGCTACGAGCAGTACTTC.

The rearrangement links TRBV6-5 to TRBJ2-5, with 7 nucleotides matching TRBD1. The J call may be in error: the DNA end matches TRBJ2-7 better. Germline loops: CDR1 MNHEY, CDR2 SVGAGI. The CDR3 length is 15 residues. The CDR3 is CASSYGGQQPYEQYF. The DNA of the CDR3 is TGTGCCAGCAGTTACGGGGGACAGCAACCATACGAGCAGTACTTC.

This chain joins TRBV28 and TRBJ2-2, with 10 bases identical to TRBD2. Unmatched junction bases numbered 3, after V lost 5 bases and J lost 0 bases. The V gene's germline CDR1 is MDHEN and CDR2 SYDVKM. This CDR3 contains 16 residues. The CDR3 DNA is TGTGCCAGCAGTGACGGACTAGCGGCGAACACCGGGGAGCTGTTTTTT. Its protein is CASSDGLAANTGELFF.

In DNA, the CDR3 is TGTGCCATCAGTAGCGGGAGGGTCCAAGAGACCCAGTACTTC. It yields the protein CAISSGRVQETQYF. The gene calls are TRBV10-3 and TRBJ2-5; TRBD2 matches 10 bases. The CDR3 has 14 residues. The junction had 1 base not matched to a gene; V was cut back by 5 bases and J by 1 base. The germline V gene encodes CDR1 ENHRY and CDR2 SYGVKD.

The CDR3 DNA reads as TGTGCCAGCAGCCCGAGTGGCCCAGGGTGGGCCAAAAACATTCAGTACTTC. Its protein is CASSPSGPGWAKNIQYF. The rearrangement links TRBV2 to TRBJ2-4; possible D gene TRBD1, 5 bases. The CDR3 loop spans 17 amino acids. From germline, CDR1 is SNHLY and CDR2 FYNNEI. The germline V and J ends were trimmed by 6 bases and 1 base, with 19 bases remaining between them.

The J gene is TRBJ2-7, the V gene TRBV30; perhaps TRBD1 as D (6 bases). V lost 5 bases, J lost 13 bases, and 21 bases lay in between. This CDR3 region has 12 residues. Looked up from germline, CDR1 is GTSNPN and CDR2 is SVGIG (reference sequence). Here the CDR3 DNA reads TGTGCCTGGGCGGAAACTACAGGGAATTACTACTTC. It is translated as CAWAETTGNYYF.

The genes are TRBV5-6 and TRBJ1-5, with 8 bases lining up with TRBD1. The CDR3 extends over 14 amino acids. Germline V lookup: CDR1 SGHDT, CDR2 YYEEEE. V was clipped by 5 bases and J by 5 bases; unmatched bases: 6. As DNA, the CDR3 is TGTGCCAGCAGGTCCGGGACAGGTGATCAGCCCCAGCATTTT. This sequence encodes CASRSGTGDQPQHF.

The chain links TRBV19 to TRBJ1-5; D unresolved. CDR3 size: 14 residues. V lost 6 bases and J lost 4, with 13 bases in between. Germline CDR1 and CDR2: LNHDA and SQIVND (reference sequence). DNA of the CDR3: TGTGCCAGTAGGGGAGGCCAACTTAATCAGCCCCAGCATTTT. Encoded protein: CASRGGQLNQPQHF.

CDR3 coding DNA: TGTGCCAGCAGTGGGGGACAGGGATGGGACGAGCAGTACTTC. Translating gives CASSGGQGWDEQYF. The rearrangement links TRBV28 to TRBJ2-7; TRBD1 agrees at 9 bases. CDR1 is MDHEN, CDR2 SYDVKM, per germline. The CDR3 covers 14 residues. Germline trimming cut 5 bases from V and 5 bases from J; bases unmatched to any gene: 7. Based on the CDR3 plus reference TRBV28 and TRBJ2-7, the full variable domain is DVKVTQSSRYLVKRTGEKVFLECVQDMDHENMFWYRQDPGLGLRLIYFSYDVKMKEKGDIPEGYSVSREKKERFSLILESASTNQTSMYLCASSGGQGWDEQYFGPGTRLTVT.

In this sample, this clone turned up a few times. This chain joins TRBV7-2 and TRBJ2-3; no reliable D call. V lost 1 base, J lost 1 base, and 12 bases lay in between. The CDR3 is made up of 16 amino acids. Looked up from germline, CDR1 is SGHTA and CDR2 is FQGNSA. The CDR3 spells CASSLGSLWGTDTQYF. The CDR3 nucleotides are TGTGCCAGCAGCTTAGGGAGTTTATGGGGCACAGATACGCAGTATTTT.

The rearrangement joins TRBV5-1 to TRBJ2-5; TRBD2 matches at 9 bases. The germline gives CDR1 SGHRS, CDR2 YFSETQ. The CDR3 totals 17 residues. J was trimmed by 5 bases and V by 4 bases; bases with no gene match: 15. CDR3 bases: TGCGCCAGCAGCGACACCCTTGGCGGGAGGGCGATTGAGACCCAGTACTTC. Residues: CASSDTLGGRAIETQYF.

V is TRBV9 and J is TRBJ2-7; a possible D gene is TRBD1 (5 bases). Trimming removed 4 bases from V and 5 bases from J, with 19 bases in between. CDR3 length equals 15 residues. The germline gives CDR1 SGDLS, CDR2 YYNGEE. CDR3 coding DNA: TGTGCCAGCAGCCGATCAATAGCCAGGGTCGACGAGCAGTACTTC. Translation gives CASSRSIARVDEQYF.

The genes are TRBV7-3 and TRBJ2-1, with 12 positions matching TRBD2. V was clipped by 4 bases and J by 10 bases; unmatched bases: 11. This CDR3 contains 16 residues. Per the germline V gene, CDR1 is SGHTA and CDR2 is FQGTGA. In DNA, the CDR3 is TGTGCCAGCAGCTGGGGTCCTAGCGGGGGGGCAGCAGAGCAGTTCTTC. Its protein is CASSWGPSGGAAEQFF.

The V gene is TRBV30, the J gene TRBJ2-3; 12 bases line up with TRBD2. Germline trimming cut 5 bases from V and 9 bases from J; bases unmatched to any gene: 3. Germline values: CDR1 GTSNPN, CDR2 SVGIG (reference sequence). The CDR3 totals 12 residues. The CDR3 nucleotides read TGTGCCTGGGCGACTAGCGGGAGAACGCAGTATTTT. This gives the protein CAWATSGRTQYF.

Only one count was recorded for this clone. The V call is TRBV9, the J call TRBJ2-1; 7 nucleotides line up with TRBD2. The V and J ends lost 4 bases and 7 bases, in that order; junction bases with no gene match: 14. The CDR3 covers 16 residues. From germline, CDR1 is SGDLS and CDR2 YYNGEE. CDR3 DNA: TGTGCCAGCAGCCAGGGCGGGAGCGGGTATTGGAATGAGCAGTTCTTC. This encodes CASSQGGSGYWNEQFF.

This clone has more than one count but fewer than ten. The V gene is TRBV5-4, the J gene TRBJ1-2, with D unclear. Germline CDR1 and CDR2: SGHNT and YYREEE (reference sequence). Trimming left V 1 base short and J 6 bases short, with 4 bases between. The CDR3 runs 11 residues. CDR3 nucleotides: TGTGCCAGCAGCTTGCGGGATGGCTACACCTTC. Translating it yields CASSLRDGYTF.

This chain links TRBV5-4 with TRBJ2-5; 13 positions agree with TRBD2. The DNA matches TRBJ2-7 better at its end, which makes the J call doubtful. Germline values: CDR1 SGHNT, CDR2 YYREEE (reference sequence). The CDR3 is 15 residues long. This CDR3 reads CASSDRTSGSHEQYF. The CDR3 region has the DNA TGTGCCAGCAGCGACAGGACTAGCGGGAGTCACGAGCAGTACTTC.

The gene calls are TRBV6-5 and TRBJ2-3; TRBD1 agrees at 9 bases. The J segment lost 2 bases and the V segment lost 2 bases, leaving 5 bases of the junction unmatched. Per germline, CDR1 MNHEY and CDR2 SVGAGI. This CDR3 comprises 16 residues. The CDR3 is CASSYGGDRVTDTQYF. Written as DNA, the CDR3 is TGTGCCAGCAGTTACGGTGGGGACAGGGTCACAGATACGCAGTATTTT.